This T cell receptor beta chain was recorded in a study of blood T cell repertoires in COVID-19. Study details: The analysed material was cDNA or gDNA that came from T cells, B-cell-depleted T cells, or PBMCs.

This clone was seen repeatedly, ten times or more. Enrolled during active infection, Seattle patients were then followed longitudinally. Per the study methods: Amplification from reference gene primers served as the basis for estimated nucleated cell counts. Assay used: immunoSEQ multiplex PCR; TCRdb lists only in-frame clones, some missing. The V and J calls and clone size were taken over from that table, and D and trimming were inferred from the DNA. The sample lists about 150,000 clones, approximately 91% occurring once. Germline CDR1 and CDR2: LNHDA and SQIVND (reference sequence). The CDR3 is made up of 15 amino acids. The V and J ends lost 6 bases and 1 base respectively, with 16 bases between them.

The receptor's source is a man aged 18 to 29 with COVID-19, enrolled during active disease. Sequenced material: peripheral blood. The V gene is TRBV19, the J gene TRBJ2-7; the D gene is possibly TRBD1 (6 bases). CDR3 coding DNA: TGTGCCAGTAGCGAGGGACACCATGGATCCTACGAGCAGTACTTC. Translation: CASSEGHHGSYEQYF. The variable domain in full, completed from reference TRBV19 and TRBJ2-7, reads DGGITQSPKYLFRKEGQNVTLSCEQNLNHDAMYWYRQDPGQGLRLIYYSQIVNDFQKGDIAEGYSVSREKKESFPLTVTSAQKNPTAFYLCASSEGHHGSYEQYFGPGTRLTVT.